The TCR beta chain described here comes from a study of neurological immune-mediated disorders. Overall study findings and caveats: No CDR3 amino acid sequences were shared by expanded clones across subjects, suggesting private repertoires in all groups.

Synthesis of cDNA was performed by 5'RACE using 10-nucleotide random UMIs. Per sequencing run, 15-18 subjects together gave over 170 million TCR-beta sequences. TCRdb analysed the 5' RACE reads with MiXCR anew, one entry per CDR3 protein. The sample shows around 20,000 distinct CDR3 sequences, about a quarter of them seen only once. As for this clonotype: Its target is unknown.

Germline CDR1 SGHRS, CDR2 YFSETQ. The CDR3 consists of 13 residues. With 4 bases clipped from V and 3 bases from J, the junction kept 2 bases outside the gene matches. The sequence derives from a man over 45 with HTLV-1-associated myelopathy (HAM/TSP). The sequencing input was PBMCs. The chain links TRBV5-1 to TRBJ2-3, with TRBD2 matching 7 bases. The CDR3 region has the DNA TGCGCCAGCAGCAGGCGGGGGACAGATACGCAGTATTTT. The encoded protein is CASSRRGTDTQYF.